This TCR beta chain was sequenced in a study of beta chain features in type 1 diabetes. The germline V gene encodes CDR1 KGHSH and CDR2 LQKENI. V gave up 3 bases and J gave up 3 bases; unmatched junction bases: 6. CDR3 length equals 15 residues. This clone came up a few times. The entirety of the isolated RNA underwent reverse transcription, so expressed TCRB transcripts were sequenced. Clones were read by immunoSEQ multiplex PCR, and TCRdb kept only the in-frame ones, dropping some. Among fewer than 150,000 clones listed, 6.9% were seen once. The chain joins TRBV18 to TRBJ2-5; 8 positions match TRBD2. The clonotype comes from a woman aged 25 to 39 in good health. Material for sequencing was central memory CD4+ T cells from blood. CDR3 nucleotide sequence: TGTGCCAGCTCACCCGGCGGGAGGAGGGAAGAGACCCAGTACTTC. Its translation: CASSPGGRREETQYF.